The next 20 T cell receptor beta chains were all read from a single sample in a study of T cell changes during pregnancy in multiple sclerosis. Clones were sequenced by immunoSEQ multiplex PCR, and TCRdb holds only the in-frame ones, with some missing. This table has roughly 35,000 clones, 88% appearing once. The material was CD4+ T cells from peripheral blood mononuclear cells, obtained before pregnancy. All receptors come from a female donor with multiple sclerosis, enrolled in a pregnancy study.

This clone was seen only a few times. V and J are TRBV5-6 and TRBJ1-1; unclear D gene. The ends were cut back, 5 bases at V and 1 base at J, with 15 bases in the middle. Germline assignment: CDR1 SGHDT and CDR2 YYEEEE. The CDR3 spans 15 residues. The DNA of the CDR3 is TGTGCCAGCAGTCGCCCCCTACTCGCGAACACTGAAGCTTTCTTT. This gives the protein CASSRPLLANTEAFF.

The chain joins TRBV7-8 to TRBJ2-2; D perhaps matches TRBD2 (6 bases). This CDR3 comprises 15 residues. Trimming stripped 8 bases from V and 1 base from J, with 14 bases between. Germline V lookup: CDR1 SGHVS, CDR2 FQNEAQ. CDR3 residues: CASGTGAMNTGELFF. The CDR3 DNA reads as TGTGCCAGCGGGACGGGAGCGATGAACACCGGGGAGCTGTTTTTT. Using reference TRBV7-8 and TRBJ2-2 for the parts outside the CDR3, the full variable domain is GAGVSQSPRYKVAKRGQDVALRCDPISGHVSLFWYQQALGQGPEFLTYFQNEAQLDKSGLPSDRFFAERPEGSVSTLKIQRTQQEDSAVYLCASGTGAMNTGELFFGEGSRLTVL.

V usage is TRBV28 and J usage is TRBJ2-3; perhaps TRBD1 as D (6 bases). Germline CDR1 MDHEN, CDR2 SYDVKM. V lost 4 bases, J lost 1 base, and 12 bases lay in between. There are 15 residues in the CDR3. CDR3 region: CASSSIRGGTDTQYF. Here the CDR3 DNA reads TGTGCCAGCAGTTCCATCAGGGGTGGCACAGATACGCAGTATTTT.

The CDR3 region is CASSVQGGNQPQHF. DNA of the CDR3: TGTGCCAGCAGTGTACAGGGTGGCAATCAGCCCCAGCATTTT. The chain is built from TRBV6-1 and TRBJ1-5; tentatively, D is TRBD1 (6 bases). CDR1 and CDR2 (germline): MNHNS, SASEGT. This CDR3 is built from 14 residues. V was clipped by 4 bases and J by 2 bases, with 9 bases between them.

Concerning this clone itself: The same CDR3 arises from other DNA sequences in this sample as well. The CDR3 region has the DNA TGTGCCAGCAGCTTAGACCTACCCAATGAGCAGTTCTTC. The encoded protein is CASSLDLPNEQFF. The V gene is TRBV11-2, the J gene TRBJ2-1, with D hard to call. V gave up 0 bases and J gave up 6 bases, with 6 bases separating them. Germline V gene sequence: CDR1 SGHAT, CDR2 FQNNGV. The CDR3 extends over 13 amino acids.

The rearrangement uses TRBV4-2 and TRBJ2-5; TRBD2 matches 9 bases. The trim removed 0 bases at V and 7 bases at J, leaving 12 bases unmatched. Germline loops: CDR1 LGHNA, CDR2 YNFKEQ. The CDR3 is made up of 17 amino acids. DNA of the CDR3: TGTGCCAGCAGCCAAGAGGTTTGGCAGCGCGGGGGGGGGACCCAGTACTTC. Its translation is CASSQEVWQRGGGTQYF.

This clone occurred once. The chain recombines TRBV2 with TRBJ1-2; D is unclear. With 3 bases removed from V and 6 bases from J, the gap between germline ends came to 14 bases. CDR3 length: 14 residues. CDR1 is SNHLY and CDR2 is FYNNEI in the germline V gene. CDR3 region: CASSEGVPTDGYTF. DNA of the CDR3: TGTGCCAGCAGTGAGGGAGTTCCAACAGATGGCTACACCTTC.

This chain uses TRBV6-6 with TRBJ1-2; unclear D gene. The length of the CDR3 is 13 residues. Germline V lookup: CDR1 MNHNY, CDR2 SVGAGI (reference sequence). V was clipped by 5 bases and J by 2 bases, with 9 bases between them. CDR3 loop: CASSNAVNYGYTF. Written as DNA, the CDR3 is TGTGCCAGCAGTAACGCAGTAAACTATGGCTACACCTTC.

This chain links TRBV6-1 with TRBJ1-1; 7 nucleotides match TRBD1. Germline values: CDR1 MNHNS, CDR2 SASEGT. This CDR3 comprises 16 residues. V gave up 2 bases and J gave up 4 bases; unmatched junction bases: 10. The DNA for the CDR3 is TGTGCCAGCAGTGAACTGAACAGGGGTGTTAGCACTGAAGCTTTCTTT. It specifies CASSELNRGVSTEAFF.

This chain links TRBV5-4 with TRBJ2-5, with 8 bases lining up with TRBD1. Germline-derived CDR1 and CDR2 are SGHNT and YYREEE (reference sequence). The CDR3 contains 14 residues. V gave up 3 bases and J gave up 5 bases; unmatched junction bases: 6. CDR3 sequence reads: CASSSTGGVETQYF. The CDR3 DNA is TGTGCCAGCAGCTCCACAGGGGGTGTCGAGACCCAGTACTTC.

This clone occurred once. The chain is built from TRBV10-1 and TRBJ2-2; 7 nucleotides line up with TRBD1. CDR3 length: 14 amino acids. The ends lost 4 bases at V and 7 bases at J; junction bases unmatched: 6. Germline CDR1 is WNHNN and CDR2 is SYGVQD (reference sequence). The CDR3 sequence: CASSVGQADGELFF. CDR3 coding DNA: TGCGCCAGCAGTGTCGGACAGGCGGACGGGGAGCTGTTTTTT.

The CDR3 DNA follows: TGTGCCAGCAGTGAAAACAACAGGGACGAGCAGTACTTC. Residues: CASSENNRDEQYF. J is TRBJ2-7 and V is TRBV2; D perhaps matches TRBD1 (6 bases). The ends were cut back, 2 bases at V and 5 bases at J, with 10 bases in the middle. CDR1 and CDR2 from the germline V gene are SNHLY and FYNNEI. This CDR3 is 13 amino acids long.

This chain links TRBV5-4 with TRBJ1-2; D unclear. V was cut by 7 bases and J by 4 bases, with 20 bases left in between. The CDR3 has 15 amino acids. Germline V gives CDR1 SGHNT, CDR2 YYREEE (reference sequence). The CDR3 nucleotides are TGTGCCAGCCGCAGTTCCGTACCAGGAACCTATGGCTACACCTTC. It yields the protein CASRSSVPGTYGYTF.

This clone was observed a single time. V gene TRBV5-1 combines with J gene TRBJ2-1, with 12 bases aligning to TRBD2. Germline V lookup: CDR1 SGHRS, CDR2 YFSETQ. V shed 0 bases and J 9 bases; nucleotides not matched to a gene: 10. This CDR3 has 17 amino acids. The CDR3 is CASSLAGLAGGNGEQFF. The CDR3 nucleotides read TGCGCCAGCAGCTTGGCCGGGCTAGCGGGAGGGAATGGTGAGCAGTTCTTC. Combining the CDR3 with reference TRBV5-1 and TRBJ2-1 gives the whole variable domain KAGVTQTPRYLIKTRGQQVTLSCSPISGHRSVSWYQQTPGQGLQFLFEYFSETQRNKGNFPGRFSGRQFSNSRSEMNVSTLELGDSALYLCASSLAGLAGGNGEQFFGPGTRLTVL.

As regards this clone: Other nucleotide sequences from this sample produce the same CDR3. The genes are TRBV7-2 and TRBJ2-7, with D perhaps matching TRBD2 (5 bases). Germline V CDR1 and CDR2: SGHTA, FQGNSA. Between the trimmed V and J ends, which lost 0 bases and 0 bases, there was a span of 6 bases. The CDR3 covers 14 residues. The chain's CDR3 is CASSLASGSYEQYF. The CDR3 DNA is TGTGCCAGCAGCTTAGCCAGCGGCTCCTACGAGCAGTACTTC.

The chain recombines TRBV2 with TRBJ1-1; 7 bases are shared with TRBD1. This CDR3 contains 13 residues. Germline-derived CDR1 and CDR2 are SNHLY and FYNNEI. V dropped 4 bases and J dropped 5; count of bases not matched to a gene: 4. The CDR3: CASSVSGGTEAFF. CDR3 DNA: TGTGCCAGCAGTGTCTCAGGGGGAACTGAAGCTTTCTTT.

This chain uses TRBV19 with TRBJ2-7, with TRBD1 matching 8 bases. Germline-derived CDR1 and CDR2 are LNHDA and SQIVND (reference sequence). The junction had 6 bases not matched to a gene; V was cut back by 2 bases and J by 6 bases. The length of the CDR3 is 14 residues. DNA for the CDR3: TGTGCCAGTAGTATACGACAGGGGAGCGGCGAGCAGTACTTC. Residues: CASSIRQGSGEQYF.

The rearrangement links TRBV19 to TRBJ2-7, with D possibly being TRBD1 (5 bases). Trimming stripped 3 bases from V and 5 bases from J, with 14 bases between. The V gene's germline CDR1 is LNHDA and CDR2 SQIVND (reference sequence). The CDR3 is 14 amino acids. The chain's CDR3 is CASSMGQGFHEQYF. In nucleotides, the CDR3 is TGTGCCAGTAGTATGGGCCAGGGCTTCCACGAGCAGTACTTC.

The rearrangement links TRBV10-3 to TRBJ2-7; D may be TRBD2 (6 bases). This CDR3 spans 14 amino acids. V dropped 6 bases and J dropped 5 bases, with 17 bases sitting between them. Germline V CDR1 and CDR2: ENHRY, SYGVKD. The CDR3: CAIRPGLERHEQYF. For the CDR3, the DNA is TGTGCCATCAGGCCGGGACTTGAGCGCCACGAGCAGTACTTC.

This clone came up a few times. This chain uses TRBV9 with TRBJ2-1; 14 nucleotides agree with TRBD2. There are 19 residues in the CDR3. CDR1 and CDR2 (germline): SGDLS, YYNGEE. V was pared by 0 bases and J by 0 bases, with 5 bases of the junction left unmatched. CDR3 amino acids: CASSVGLAGGTSSYNEQFF. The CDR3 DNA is TGTGCCAGCAGCGTAGGACTAGCGGGGGGGACAAGCTCCTACAATGAGCAGTTCTTC.